Each of the 22 T cell receptor beta chains below was sequenced from the same sample in a study of blood T cells in healthy people across ages. The second PCR ran about 7 to 12 cycles with a sample-barcoded 5' primer and J-beta primers. TCRdb itself ran the 5' RACE reads through MiXCR, one entry per CDR3 protein. The table includes some 900,000 distinct CDR3 sequences, about 44% detected once. Sequencing was done on a sample of blood. The receptors were sampled from a man aged 25-45 years in good health.

A word on this clonotype: The junction does not match germline at one end; this may be a read error. The chain is built from TRBV4-3 and TRBJ2-3; the match to TRBD2 covers 14 bases. The germline CDR1 and CDR2 sequences are LGHNA and YSLEER. This CDR3 is 19 amino acids long. Written as DNA, the CDR3 is TGCGCCAGCAGCCTTCTGTGGACTAGCGGGGGGCCTAGCACAGATATGCAGTATTTT. Protein product: CASSLLWTSGGPSTDMQYF.

This clonotype turned up a few times. A much larger clone sits a single nucleotide away, making a read error possible. The V and J genes are TRBV12-3 or TRBV12-4 and TRBJ2-5; 7 bases fit TRBD1. The trim removed 5 bases at V and 11 bases at J, leaving 8 bases unmatched. This CDR3 region has 12 residues. The CDR3 sequence is CASSPHRGEQYF. The CDR3 DNA is TGTGCCAGCAGTCCCCACAGGGGTGAGCAGTACTTC.

This sequence joins TRBV3-1 and TRBJ2-1; D perhaps matches TRBD1 (6 bases). V lost 3 bases, J lost 4 bases, and 13 bases lay in between. The germline gives CDR1 LGHDT, CDR2 YNNKEL (reference sequence). CDR3 size: 15 residues. CDR3 DNA sequence: TGTGCCAGCAGCCACCGGGACACAATGTACAATGAGCAGTTCTTC. Translating it yields CASSHRDTMYNEQFF.

The chain joins TRBV10-2 to TRBJ2-3; 7 positions match TRBD2. Germline loops: CDR1 WSHSY, CDR2 SAAADI. Trimming took 2 bases from V and 4 from J; bases not matched to a gene: 12. This CDR3 contains 17 residues. The CDR3 sequence: CASSEDGSGGVPDTQYF. In DNA form, the CDR3 reads TGCGCCAGCAGTGAGGATGGTTCGGGGGGTGTACCAGATACGCAGTATTTT.

This clonotype has ten or more counts. This chain links TRBV3-1 with TRBJ1-1; TRBD1 matches 9 bases. Trimming at V came to 4 bases and at J to 8 bases, leaving 5 bases not matched to a gene. Germline V gene sequence: CDR1 LGHDT, CDR2 YNNKEL (reference sequence). The CDR3 runs 13 residues. The CDR3 spells CASSLGTGSEAFF. The CDR3 bases are TGTGCCAGCAGCCTCGGGACAGGGAGCGAAGCTTTCTTT.

Turning to this clonotype: A read error may produce the germline difference seen at one junction end. This chain connects TRBV3-1 to TRBJ2-5, with D possibly being TRBD2 (5 bases). The CDR3 has 16 residues. Germline CDR1 reads LGHDT; CDR2 reads YNNKEL (reference sequence). CDR3 sequence reads: CVSSQDSRGSDNEQYF. CDR3 coding DNA: TGTGTCAGCAGCCAAGATAGCCGGGGATCTGACAATGAGCAGTACTTC.

The chain employs TRBV6-1 and TRBJ2-1; 10 bases line up with TRBD1. The CDR3 has 17 amino acids. Germline-derived CDR1 and CDR2 are MNHNS and SASEGT. Trimming took 3 bases from V and 5 from J; bases not matched to a gene: 10. This CDR3 is CASSDDSGTGANNEQFF. The CDR3 bases are TGTGCCAGCAGTGATGACTCAGGGACAGGGGCGAACAATGAGCAGTTCTTC.

This chain connects TRBV10-3 to TRBJ1-6; TRBD1 might be the D (5 bases). Trimming removed 4 bases from V and 5 bases from J, with 21 bases in between. This CDR3 contains 18 residues. Germline assignment: CDR1 ENHRY and CDR2 SYGVKD. In nucleotides, the CDR3 is TGTGCCATCAGTGGAGGGGCCGACGCCAACCCCGATAATTCACCCCTCCACTTT. Its protein product is CAISGGADANPDNSPLHF.

The V call is TRBV6-7, the J call TRBJ1-5; D is unclear. TRBV6-7 is marked as an open reading frame, function uncertain. This CDR3 spans 12 amino acids. CDR3: CAEGPRYGPQHF. The CDR3 DNA reads as TGTGCAGAAGGCCCCCGTTATGGGCCCCAGCATTTT.

The chain's CDR3 is CASSLARDRGAGYTF. CDR3 coding DNA: TGCGCCAGCAGCTTGGCACGTGACAGGGGGGCTGGCTACACCTTC. The J gene is TRBJ1-2, the V gene TRBV5-1; TRBD1 agrees at 9 bases. This CDR3 region has 15 residues. CDR1 is SGHRS, CDR2 YFSETQ, per germline. J was trimmed by 7 bases and V by 0 bases; bases with no gene match: 7.

This clonotype was observed a few times. The rearrangement joins TRBV6-5 to TRBJ2-1; D may be TRBD1 (5 bases). Germline CDR1 MNHEY, CDR2 SVGAGI. This CDR3 spans 12 amino acids. V dropped 5 bases and J dropped 10 bases, with 12 bases sitting between them. The CDR3 is CASSPRAGEQFF. In DNA, the CDR3 is TGTGCCAGCAGTCCAAGGGCAGGGGAGCAGTTCTTC.

This chain uses TRBV7-2 with TRBJ2-1; 7 bases map to TRBD2. V trimming: 1 base; J trimming: 9 bases; junction bases outside the gene matches: 12. Germline V gene data show CDR1 as SGHTA and CDR2 as FQGNSA. The CDR3 loop spans 16 amino acids. The CDR3 sequence is CASSLDLAAGVGEQFF. CDR3 bases: TGTGCCAGCAGCTTAGACCTAGCGGCTGGCGTGGGTGAGCAGTTCTTC.

This clonotype has at least ten counts. A read error is possible here, since a much larger clone lies one base away. The chain combines TRBV20-1 with TRBJ2-5; tentative D call: TRBD2 (6 bases). Trimming left V 4 bases short and J 11 bases short, with 23 bases between. Germline V lookup: CDR1 DFQATT, CDR2 SNEGSKA (reference sequence). The CDR3 runs 14 residues. DNA for the CDR3: TGCAGTGCTACTCTAGGCGGGGACCACAATGAGCAGTACTTC. It translates to CSATLGGDHNEQYF.

This chain joins TRBV10-3 and TRBJ2-7, with TRBD2 matching over 11 bases. Germline CDR1 and CDR2: ENHRY and SYGVKD. CDR3 length equals 14 residues. Unmatched junction bases numbered 0, after V lost 2 bases and J lost 3 bases. DNA of the CDR3: TGTGCCATCAGTGAGACTAGCGGGGGCTACGAGCAGTACTTC. Its translation: CAISETSGGYEQYF.

V is TRBV11-3 and J is TRBJ1-6; D is unclear. Trimming stripped 2 bases from V and 11 bases from J, with 19 bases between. The CDR3 runs 16 residues. The germline gives CDR1 SGHNT, CDR2 YENEEA. CDR3 nucleotide sequence: TGTGCCAGCAGCTTATCCGGTGGTTTTGCCTTGGCACCCCTCCACTTT. It codes for CASSLSGGFALAPLHF.

This clonotype occurred once. It may be a read error: a sequence one base away is much more abundant. V and J are TRBV10-3 and TRBJ1-6, with 7 nucleotides matching TRBD1. The CDR3 sequence is 14 residues long. Looked up from germline, CDR1 is ENHRY and CDR2 is SYGVKD. Trimming cost V 5 bases and J 7 bases; bases outside gene matches: 5. CDR3 amino acids: CAISPGTENSPLHF. The CDR3 coding sequence is TGTGCCATCAGTCCCGGGACAGAGAATTCACCCCTCCACTTT.

This chain connects TRBV4-1 to TRBJ2-4; D is possibly TRBD1 (5 bases). The DNA end lines up better with TRBJ2-7; the J call may be wrong. CDR1 is MGHRA and CDR2 is YSYEKL in the germline V gene. The CDR3 consists of 16 residues. The CDR3 nucleotides are TGCGCCAGCAGCCAATATCATCTTAGGGGCGCTCCCGAGCAGTACTTC. This translates into CASSQYHLRGAPEQYF.

V is TRBV7-2 and J is TRBJ1-1; 8 bases are a match to TRBD1. Trimming cost V 2 bases and J 3 bases; bases outside gene matches: 11. The CDR3 loop spans 17 amino acids. Germline CDR1 and CDR2: SGHTA and FQGNSA. CDR3 protein: CASSLLQGAGKDTEAFF. Written as DNA, the CDR3 is TGTGCCAGCAGCTTACTGCAGGGGGCGGGGAAGGACACTGAAGCTTTCTTT.

This clonotype has more than one count but fewer than ten. The rearrangement uses TRBV6-4 and TRBJ2-3; 10 bases are shared with TRBD2. The CDR3 length is 13 residues. CDR1 is MRHNA, CDR2 SNTAGT, per germline. Trimming removed 11 bases from V and 3 bases from J; junction bases left unmatched: 5. DNA of the CDR3: TGTGCCTCAAGCGGGGGGGAGACAGATACGCAGTATTTT. Translated, it gives CASSGGETDTQYF.

The V gene is TRBV5-1, the J gene TRBJ2-1, with 7 bases that match TRBD2. CDR1 and CDR2 from the germline V gene are SGHRS and YFSETQ. The CDR3 consists of 15 residues. Trimming removed 0 bases from V and 3 bases from J; junction bases left unmatched: 3. This chain's CDR3 is CASSLDQRDYNEQFF. CDR3 in DNA: TGCGCCAGCAGCTTGGACCAGCGGGACTACAATGAGCAGTTCTTC.

This chain links TRBV2 with TRBJ1-4; D is unclear. The germline V and J ends were trimmed by 9 bases and 7 bases, with 12 bases remaining between them. Looked up from germline, CDR1 is SNHLY and CDR2 is FYNNEI. The CDR3 covers 12 residues. The CDR3 region is CASKRESEKLFF. The CDR3 DNA reads as TGTGCCAGTAAAAGGGAGAGTGAAAAACTGTTTTTT.

This chain uses TRBV7-2 with TRBJ1-5; weak D call: TRBD1 (6 bases). The germline CDR1 and CDR2 sequences are SGHTA and FQGNSA. V was cut by 5 bases and J by 1 base, with 12 bases left in between. The CDR3 length is 15 residues. Here the CDR3 reads CASSPQGPSNQPQHF. The CDR3 region has the DNA TGTGCCAGCAGCCCACAGGGACCGAGCAATCAGCCCCAGCATTTT.